The clone carrying this TCR beta chain was found once. The antigen remains unidentified. The method was immunoSEQ multiplex PCR; TCRdb's version includes in-frame clones alone and lacks a portion of them. The sample holds approximately 88,000 clones; 70% to 85% are singletons and the top ten take around 21%. This sample is drawn from a study of T cell responses to AZD1222 COVID-19 vaccine. General study points: The reported proportion of spike-specific TCRs targeting unmutated variant regions was nearly half.

J gave up 5 bases and V 7 bases, and 5 bases lay outside the gene matches. This CDR3 is built from 14 residues. The V gene's germline CDR1 is MNHEY and CDR2 SVGAGI. The clonotype comes from an adult in good health. This sequence joins TRBV6-5 and TRBJ1-6; 7 bases map to TRBD1. The sequencing here drew on peripheral blood, taken on day 0 of AZD1222 vaccination. CDR3 loop: CASTGTVDNSPLHF. The CDR3 bases are TGTGCCAGCACCGGGACAGTCGATAATTCACCCCTCCACTTT.